This is a list of T cell receptor beta chains from one sample in a study of early T cells in non-severe SARS-CoV-2 infection. TCRdb redid the calling of the 5' RACE reads with MiXCR, one entry per CDR3 protein. Among tens of thousands of distinct CDR3 sequences listed, approximately 11% were seen once. The starting material was whole blood, obtained at baseline. These receptors came from an adult who was a healthcare worker with PCR-confirmed SARS-CoV-2 infection or an uninfected control (not recorded which). The CDR3 runs from the conserved cysteine through the conserved F or W. The D gene is left open where the match is weak. Not every row has a clone size; where given, it reads once, few, many or a size class.

TRBJ2-5	-	TRBV7-2	many	CASSLLLQETQYF	TGTGCCAGCAGCTTACTACTACAAGAGACCCAGTACTTC
TRBJ1-2	-	TRBV5-5	many	CASSLYGNLNYTF	TGTGCCAGCAGCTTGTACGGGAATTTAAACTACACCTTC
TRBJ2-6	-	TRBV12-3/TRBV12-4	-	CASSFSVPSSGANVLTF	TGTGCCAGCAGTTTTTCAGTACCCTCCTCTGGGGCCAACGTCCTGACTTTC
TRBJ2-3	-	TRBV6-4	-	CASSERGTTDTQYF	TGTGCCAGCAGTGAACGGGGGACCACAGATACGCAGTATTTT
TRBJ1-1	TRBD1	TRBV29-1	-	CSVGTPSFKGADTEAFF	TGCAGCGTTGGCACCCCCAGCTTTAAGGGGGCGGACACTGAAGCTTTCTTT
TRBJ2-3	-	TRBV29-1	-	CSVADRPDTQYF	TGCAGCGTCGCAGACAGACCCGATACGCAGTATTTT
TRBJ2-1	-	TRBV7-2	-	CASSPKYNEQFF	TGTGCCAGCAGCCCCAAGTACAATGAGCAGTTCTTC
TRBJ1-2	TRBD1	TRBV9	many	CASSLYPLPGTGGTGGYTF	TGTGCCAGCAGCCTGTACCCCCTCCCCGGGACAGGGGGGACAGGGGGCTACACCTTC
TRBJ2-7	-	TRBV18	many	CASSLARSYEQYF	TGTGCCAGCTCACTAGCACGGTCCTACGAGCAGTACTTC
TRBJ2-3	TRBD2	TRBV9	-	CASSNYERGTFGDTDTQYF	TGTGCCAGCAGCAACTACGAGCGGGGGACCTTCGGGGATACAGATACGCAGTATTTT
TRBJ2-1	TRBD2	TRBV3-1	few	CASRLGLAGDNYNEQFF	TGTGCCAGCAGACTTGGACTAGCGGGCGATAATTACAATGAGCAGTTCTTC
TRBJ1-2	TRBD1	TRBV7-2	few	CASSSTGVVYGYTF	TGTGCCAGCAGCTCCACAGGGGTGGTCTATGGCTACACCTTC
TRBJ1-1	TRBD1	TRBV25-1	few	CASSEGQGATEAFF	TGTGCCAGCAGTGAAGGACAGGGGGCGACTGAAGCTTTCTTT
TRBJ2-4	TRBD2	TRBV19	-	CASSSGLAGALAKNIQYF	TGTGCCAGTAGTTCCGGACTAGCGGGGGCGCTAGCCAAAAACATTCAGTACTTC
TRBJ2-3	TRBD2	TRBV7-2	-	CASSPVAGGITDTQYF	TGTGCCAGCAGCCCGGTAGCGGGGGGGATCACAGATACGCAGTATTTT
TRBJ1-6	-	TRBV20-1	-	CSATSGADNSPLHF	TGCAGTGCTACGAGCGGGGCCGATAATTCACCCCTCCACTTT
TRBJ1-2	-	TRBV7-9	-	CASSLWANYGYTF	TGTGCCAGCAGCTTGTGGGCTAACTATGGCTACACCTTC
TRBJ1-1	TRBD1	TRBV9	-	CASSVTRGGTEAFF	TGTGCCAGCAGCGTGACCAGGGGGGGCACTGAAGCTTTCTTT
TRBJ2-7	-	TRBV3-1	-	CASSPRQAEQYF	TGTGCCAGCAGCCCAAGACAGGCCGAGCAGTACTTC
TRBJ1-1	-	TRBV10-2	few	CASSGSTSPWSEAFF	TGCGCCAGCTCAGGATCGACCAGCCCATGGTCTGAAGCTTTCTTT
TRBJ2-7	-	TRBV5-1	few	CASSSNPGDSARTYEQYF	TGCGCCAGCAGCTCGAACCCGGGGGACAGCGCCCGAACCTACGAGCAGTACTTC
TRBJ1-1	TRBD1	TRBV18	many	CASSRQGLNTEAFF	TGTGCCAGCTCTCGACAGGGATTGAACACTGAAGCTTTCTTT
TRBJ2-7	-	TRBV18	-	CASSLGDWTVEQYF	TGTGCCAGCTCACTGGGGGATTGGACGGTCGAGCAGTACTTC
TRBJ1-1	-	TRBV12-3/TRBV12-4	-	CASSQATNTEAFF	TGTGCCAGCAGCCAGGCGACGAACACTGAAGCTTTCTTT
TRBJ2-7	-	TRBV4-1	few	CASSSTQTYEQYF	TGCGCCAGCAGCTCCACACAGACCTACGAGCAGTACTTC
TRBJ1-6	-	TRBV4-1	medium-sized	CASSRGSYNSPLHF	TGCGCCAGCAGCCGGGGGTCCTATAATTCACCCCTCCACTTT
TRBJ1-1	-	TRBV2	few	CASRGTGGTEAFF	TGTGCCAGCAGAGGAACGGGGGGCACTGAAGCTTTCTTT
TRBJ2-2	-	TRBV6-1	-	CASKRDAGSTGELFF	TGTGCCAGCAAACGCGATGCGGGGAGCACCGGGGAGCTGTTTTTT
TRBJ2-7	-	TRBV28	few	CASSVGTFSYEQYF	TGTGCCAGCAGTGTAGGGACATTTTCCTACGAGCAGTACTTC
TRBJ2-1	TRBD2	TRBV20-1	few	CSASISTSGASSYNEQFF	TGCAGTGCTAGTATCTCGACTAGCGGGGCAAGCTCCTACAATGAGCAGTTCTTC
TRBJ2-1	-	TRBV29-1	-	CSARMGGGHREQFF	TGCAGCGCCCGGATGGGCGGGGGCCACCGGGAGCAGTTCTTC
TRBJ1-2	TRBD1	TRBV6-2/TRBV6-3	few	CASTQDRAYGYTF	TGTGCCAGCACTCAGGACAGGGCCTATGGCTACACCTTC
TRBJ1-6	-	TRBV20-1	many	CSASIRGGSYNSPLHF	TGCAGTGCTAGTATCAGGGGAGGGTCCTATAATTCACCCCTCCACTTT
TRBJ2-2	-	TRBV11-2	few	CASSSLRGTTGELFF	TGTGCCAGCAGCTCCCTGCGTGGGACCACCGGGGAGCTGTTTTTT
TRBJ2-1	TRBD2	TRBV7-2	-	CASSLPGTSGANEQFF	TGTGCCAGCAGCTTACCGGGGACTAGCGGGGCCAATGAGCAGTTCTTC
TRBJ2-3	-	TRBV5-8	few	CASSRALTDTQYF	TGTGCCAGCAGCAGGGCCCTCACAGATACGCAGTATTTT
TRBJ1-4	-	TRBV27	-	CASRTVGEKLFF	TGTGCCAGCAGAACAGTCGGTGAAAAACTGTTTTTT
TRBJ1-5	-	TRBV20-1	many	CSAEDSSNQPQHF	TGCAGTGCTGAGGACAGCTCCAATCAGCCCCAGCATTTT
TRBJ2-1	TRBD1	TRBV5-1	few	CASSLAVGQINEQFF	TGCGCCAGCAGCTTGGCAGTGGGACAGATCAATGAGCAGTTCTTC
TRBJ2-3	-	TRBV6-5	few	CASSTGDPADTQYF	TGTGCCAGCAGTACCGGGGACCCCGCAGATACGCAGTATTTT
TRBJ2-7	TRBD2	TRBV5-1	few	CASKFLAGGLGEQYF	TGCGCCAGCAAGTTCTTAGCGGGGGGATTAGGCGAGCAGTACTTC
TRBJ2-5	-	TRBV7-2	few	CASSHGLQGETQYF	TGTGCCAGCAGCCACGGACTACAGGGGGAGACCCAGTACTTC
TRBJ1-6	-	TRBV20-1	few	CSARGPNSPLHF	TGCAGTGCTAGAGGGCCTAATTCACCCCTCCACTTT
TRBJ2-5	-	TRBV29-1	-	CSVQEGRETQYF	TGCAGCGTCCAGGAGGGGAGGGAGACCCAGTACTTC
TRBJ2-1	-	TRBV7-6	-	CASSLAGGRDNEQFF	TGTGCCAGCAGCTTGGCAGGGGGGCGGGACAATGAGCAGTTCTTC
TRBJ2-3	TRBD2	TRBV7-9	few	CASSSLAGVTDTQYF	TGTGCCAGCAGCTCTCTGGCGGGGGTTACAGATACGCAGTATTTT
TRBJ1-1	-	TRBV19	few	CASSTGLNTEAFF	TGTGCCAGTAGTACAGGGTTGAACACTGAAGCTTTCTTT
TRBJ2-5	-	TRBV9	-	CASSVEGLETQYF	TGTGCCAGCAGCGTAGAAGGTCTAGAGACCCAGTACTTC
TRBJ2-5	TRBD1	TRBV11-2	few	CASSMDRLETQYF	TGTGCCAGCAGCATGGACAGGTTGGAGACCCAGTACTTC
TRBJ2-7	-	TRBV10-1	few	CASSDSHEQYF	TGCGCCAGCAGTGATTCGCACGAGCAGTACTTC
TRBJ1-4	TRBD1	TRBV6-2/TRBV6-3	-	CASSSGTGEANEKLFF	TGTGCCAGCAGTTCCGGGACAGGGGAAGCTAATGAAAAACTGTTTTTT
TRBJ1-2	TRBD1	TRBV11-2	-	CASSPRTGGMNYGYTF	TGTGCCAGCAGCCCCCGGACAGGGGGGATGAACTATGGCTACACCTTC
TRBJ2-7	TRBD2	TRBV7-6	-	CASSLAPGGTYEQYF	TGTGCCAGCAGCTTAGCGCCGGGGGGAACCTACGAGCAGTACTTC
TRBJ2-7	TRBD1	TRBV7-2	many	CASSLRTGEGEQYF	TGTGCCAGCAGCCTAAGGACAGGGGAGGGCGAGCAGTACTTC